This is a list of T cell receptor beta chains from one sample in a study of PD-1 and CTLA-4 blockade in melanoma. Sequenced by immunoSEQ multiplex PCR; TCRdb stores in-frame clones only, minus some. The table has 30,000 or so clones, approximately 90% seen once. The source was CD8+ T cells from peripheral blood, collected from a patient given anti-PD-1 treatment. The receptor set was obtained from a human donor with melanoma. CDR3s include the opening cysteine and the closing phenylalanine or tryptophan. Fields, in order: CDR3 length, clone size, J gene, D gene, V gene, CDR3 DNA, CDR3 protein. A D gene is named only where the DNA matches it firmly. Some rows have no size entry. The others give once, few or many, or a class for an expanded clone.

cdr3_length: 13; clone_size: NA; j_call: TRBJ2-1; d_call: NA; v_call: TRBV27; cdr3_nt: TGTGCCAGCAGGACCTGGGGCTACAATGAGCAGTTCTTC; cdr3_aa: CASRTWGYNEQFF
cdr3_length: 15; clone_size: few; j_call: TRBJ2-1; d_call: NA; v_call: TRBV5-1; cdr3_nt: TGCGCCAGCAGCTTGACGGGTCCTCCTACGAATGAGCAGTTCTTC; cdr3_aa: CASSLTGPPTNEQFF
cdr3_length: 16; clone_size: NA; j_call: TRBJ1-1; d_call: TRBD1; v_call: TRBV10-3; cdr3_nt: TGTGCCATCAGTGAGTTACTACAGGGGATGAACACTGAAGCTTTCTTT; cdr3_aa: CAISELLQGMNTEAFF
cdr3_length: 16; clone_size: NA; j_call: TRBJ1-1; d_call: NA; v_call: TRBV5-5; cdr3_nt: TGTGCCAGCAGCCTCTCCGCCGCACCACCAAACACTGAAGCTTTCTTT; cdr3_aa: CASSLSAAPPNTEAFF
cdr3_length: 15; clone_size: NA; j_call: TRBJ1-3; d_call: NA; v_call: TRBV7-8; cdr3_nt: TGTGCCAGCAGCCCGAAAAAGGAATCCGGAAACACCATATATTTT; cdr3_aa: CASSPKKESGNTIYF
cdr3_length: 13; clone_size: NA; j_call: TRBJ1-4; d_call: NA; v_call: TRBV7-9; cdr3_nt: TGTGCCAGCAGCTCAGACCAAGGAGAAAAACTGTTTTTT; cdr3_aa: CASSSDQGEKLFF
cdr3_length: 16; clone_size: once; j_call: TRBJ1-2; d_call: NA; v_call: TRBV28; cdr3_nt: TGTGCCAGCAGTTCCCCGGGGGCCCTAAACAACTATGGCTACACCTTC; cdr3_aa: CASSSPGALNNYGYTF
cdr3_length: 14; clone_size: NA; j_call: TRBJ2-1; d_call: TRBD1; v_call: TRBV15; cdr3_nt: TGTGCCACCAGGAGTGGGACAGGTCGAAATGAGCAGTTCTTC; cdr3_aa: CATRSGTGRNEQFF
cdr3_length: 13; clone_size: NA; j_call: TRBJ2-5; d_call: NA; v_call: TRBV24-1; cdr3_nt: TGTGCCACCAGTGCGGTCCGGGCGGAGACCCAGTACTTC; cdr3_aa: CATSAVRAETQYF
cdr3_length: 12; clone_size: once; j_call: TRBJ2-3; d_call: NA; v_call: TRBV28; cdr3_nt: TGTGCCAGCAGTCCCACCACAGATACGCAGTATTTT; cdr3_aa: CASSPTTDTQYF
cdr3_length: 14; clone_size: NA; j_call: TRBJ1-5; d_call: TRBD1; v_call: TRBV28; cdr3_nt: TGTGCCAGCGGGACAGGGGGCCTTCATCAGCCCCAGCATTTT; cdr3_aa: CASGTGGLHQPQHF
cdr3_length: 13; clone_size: few; j_call: TRBJ1-5; d_call: NA; v_call: TRBV6-5; cdr3_nt: TGTGCCAGCAGTTTAGGGATCAATCAGCCCCAGCATTTT; cdr3_aa: CASSLGINQPQHF
cdr3_length: 15; clone_size: NA; j_call: TRBJ2-1; d_call: TRBD2; v_call: TRBV19; cdr3_nt: TGTGCCAGTAGACCGGGACTAGCGGGAGTCAATGAGCAGTTCTTC; cdr3_aa: CASRPGLAGVNEQFF
cdr3_length: 17; clone_size: NA; j_call: TRBJ2-2; d_call: TRBD2; v_call: TRBV27; cdr3_nt: TGTGCCAGCAGTTTGTCTAGCGGGAGTAGGGAGGCCGGGGAGCTGTTTTTT; cdr3_aa: CASSLSSGSREAGELFF
cdr3_length: 15; clone_size: once; j_call: TRBJ1-1; d_call: TRBD1; v_call: TRBV7-9; cdr3_nt: TGTGCCAGCAGCTCTCCGGACAGGCGGAACACTGAAGCTTTCTTT; cdr3_aa: CASSSPDRRNTEAFF
cdr3_length: 13; clone_size: NA; j_call: TRBJ1-1; d_call: TRBD1; v_call: TRBV30; cdr3_nt: TGTGCCTGGCTGGGACAGTGGAACACTGAAGCTTTCTTT; cdr3_aa: CAWLGQWNTEAFF
cdr3_length: 18; clone_size: few; j_call: TRBJ1-3; d_call: NA; v_call: TRBV5-1; cdr3_nt: TGCGCCAGCAGCTTGGTTTCGACCAGGCTGGATTCTGGAAACACCATATATTTT; cdr3_aa: CASSLVSTRLDSGNTIYF
cdr3_length: 18; clone_size: NA; j_call: TRBJ2-5; d_call: NA; v_call: TRBV29-1; cdr3_nt: TGCAGCGTTGAAGAAGGTGCCGTGGCGGAGGGGTACCAAGAGACCCAGTACTTC; cdr3_aa: CSVEEGAVAEGYQETQYF
cdr3_length: 15; clone_size: NA; j_call: TRBJ2-2; d_call: TRBD1; v_call: TRBV5-4; cdr3_nt: TGTGCCAGCAGTATAAAGACAGGGGGTTCCGGGGAGCTGTTTTTT; cdr3_aa: CASSIKTGGSGELFF
cdr3_length: 16; clone_size: NA; j_call: TRBJ1-4; d_call: TRBD1; v_call: TRBV10-1; cdr3_nt: TGCGCCAGCAGACTTGAGGGGGCCTCAACTAATGAAAAACTGTTTTTT; cdr3_aa: CASRLEGASTNEKLFF
cdr3_length: 13; clone_size: NA; j_call: TRBJ1-1; d_call: NA; v_call: TRBV27; cdr3_nt: TGTGCCAGCAGTTTTTCAGGAGGAACTGAAGCTTTCTTT; cdr3_aa: CASSFSGGTEAFF
cdr3_length: 13; clone_size: once; j_call: TRBJ1-1; d_call: NA; v_call: TRBV30; cdr3_nt: TGTGCCTGGAGTGTTTCGTCGGGGGGACAAGCTTTCTTT; cdr3_aa: CAWSVSSGGQAFF
cdr3_length: 15; clone_size: NA; j_call: TRBJ2-7; d_call: NA; v_call: TRBV29-1; cdr3_nt: TGCAGCGTTGTGGGGTGGGAAGGGTCAAGCTACGAGCAGTACTTC; cdr3_aa: CSVVGWEGSSYEQYF
cdr3_length: 14; clone_size: NA; j_call: TRBJ1-5; d_call: NA; v_call: TRBV6-1; cdr3_nt: TGTGCCAGCAGTGAAGACCGGAGCAATCAGCCCCAGCATTTT; cdr3_aa: CASSEDRSNQPQHF